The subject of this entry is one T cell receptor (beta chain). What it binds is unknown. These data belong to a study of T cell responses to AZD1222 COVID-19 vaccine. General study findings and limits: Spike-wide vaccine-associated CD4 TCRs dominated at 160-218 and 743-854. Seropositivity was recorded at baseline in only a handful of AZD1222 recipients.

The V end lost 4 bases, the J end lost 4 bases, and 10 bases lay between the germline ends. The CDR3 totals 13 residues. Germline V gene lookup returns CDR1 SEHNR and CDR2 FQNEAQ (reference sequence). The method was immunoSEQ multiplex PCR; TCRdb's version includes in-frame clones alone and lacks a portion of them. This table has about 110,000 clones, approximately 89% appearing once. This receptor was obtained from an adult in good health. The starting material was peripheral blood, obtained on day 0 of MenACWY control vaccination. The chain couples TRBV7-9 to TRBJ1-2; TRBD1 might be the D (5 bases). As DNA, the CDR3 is TGTGCCAGCAGCTCTCAGGGACCCTATGGCTACACCTTC. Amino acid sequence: CASSSQGPYGYTF. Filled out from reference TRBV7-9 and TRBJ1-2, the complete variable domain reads DTGVSQNPRHKITKRGQNVTFRCDPISEHNRLYWYRQTLGQGPEFLTYFQNEAQLEKSRLLSDRFSAERPKGSFSTLEIQRTEQGDSAMYLCASSSQGPYGYTFGSGTRLTVV.